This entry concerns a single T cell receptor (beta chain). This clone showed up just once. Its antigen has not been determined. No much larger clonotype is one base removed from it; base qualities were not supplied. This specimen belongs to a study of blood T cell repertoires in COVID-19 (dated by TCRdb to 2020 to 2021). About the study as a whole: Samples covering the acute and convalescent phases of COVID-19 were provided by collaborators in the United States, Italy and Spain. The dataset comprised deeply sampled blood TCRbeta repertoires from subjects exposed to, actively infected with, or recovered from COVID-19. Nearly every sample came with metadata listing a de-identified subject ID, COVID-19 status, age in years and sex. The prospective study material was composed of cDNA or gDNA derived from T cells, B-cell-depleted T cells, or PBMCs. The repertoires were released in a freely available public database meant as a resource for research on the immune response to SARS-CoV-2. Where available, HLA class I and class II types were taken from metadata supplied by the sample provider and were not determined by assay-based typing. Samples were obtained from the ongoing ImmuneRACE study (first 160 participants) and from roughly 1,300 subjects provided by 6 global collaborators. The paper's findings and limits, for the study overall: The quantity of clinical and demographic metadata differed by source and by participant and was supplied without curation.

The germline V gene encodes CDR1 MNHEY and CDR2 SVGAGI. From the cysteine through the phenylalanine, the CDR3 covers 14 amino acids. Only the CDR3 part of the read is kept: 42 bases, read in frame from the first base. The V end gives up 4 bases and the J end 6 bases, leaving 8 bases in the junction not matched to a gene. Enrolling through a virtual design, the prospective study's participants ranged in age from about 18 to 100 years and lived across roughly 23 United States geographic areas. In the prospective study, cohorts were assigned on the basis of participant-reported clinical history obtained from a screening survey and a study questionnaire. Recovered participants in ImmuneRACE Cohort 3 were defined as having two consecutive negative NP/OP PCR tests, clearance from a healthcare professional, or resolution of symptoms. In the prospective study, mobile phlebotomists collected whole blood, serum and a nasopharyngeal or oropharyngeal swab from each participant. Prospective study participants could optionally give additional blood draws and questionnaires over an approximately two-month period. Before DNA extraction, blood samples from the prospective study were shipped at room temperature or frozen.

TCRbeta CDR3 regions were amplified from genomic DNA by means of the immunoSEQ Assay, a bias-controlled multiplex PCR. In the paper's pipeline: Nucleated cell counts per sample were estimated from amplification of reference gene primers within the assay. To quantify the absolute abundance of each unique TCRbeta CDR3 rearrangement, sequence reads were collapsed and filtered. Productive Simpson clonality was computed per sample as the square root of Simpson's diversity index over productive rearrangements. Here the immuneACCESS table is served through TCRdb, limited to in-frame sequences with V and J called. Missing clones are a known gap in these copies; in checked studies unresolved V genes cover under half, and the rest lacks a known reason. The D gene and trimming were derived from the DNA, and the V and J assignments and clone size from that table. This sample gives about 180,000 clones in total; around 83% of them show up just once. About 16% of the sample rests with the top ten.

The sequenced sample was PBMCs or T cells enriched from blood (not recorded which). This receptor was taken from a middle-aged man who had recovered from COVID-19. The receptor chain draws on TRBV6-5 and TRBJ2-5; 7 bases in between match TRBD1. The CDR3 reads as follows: CASSSRTGTQTQYF. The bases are TGTGCCAGCAGTTCGAGGACAGGCACCCAGACCCAGTACTTC.